This T cell receptor (beta chain) emerged from a study of cytomegalovirus exposure and HLA in healthy donors. Study-level points and caveats: The investigators catalogued 150 to 200 TCR beta chains as cytomegalovirus-associated. Confirmation was obtained in vitro that a few CMV-associated chains are specific for CMV antigens.

CDR3 length: 16 residues. Germline V CDR1 and CDR2: MGHRA, YSYEKL. Trimming cost V 1 base and J 1 base, with 13 bases left between them. Assay: immunoSEQ multiplex PCR; the TCRdb copy retains only in-frame clones and omits some. The sample has about 65,000 clones, about 94% seen once. Of note for this clone: The target antigen is unknown.

The gene calls are TRBV4-1 and TRBJ1-1; no clear D. The source is a man younger than 30 in good health and CMV-seropositive. The sample consisted of PBMCs. The CDR3 is CASSQGVLVRNTEAFF. In nucleotides, the CDR3 is TGCGCCAGCAGCCAAGGCGTTTTGGTGAGGAACACTGAAGCTTTCTTT.